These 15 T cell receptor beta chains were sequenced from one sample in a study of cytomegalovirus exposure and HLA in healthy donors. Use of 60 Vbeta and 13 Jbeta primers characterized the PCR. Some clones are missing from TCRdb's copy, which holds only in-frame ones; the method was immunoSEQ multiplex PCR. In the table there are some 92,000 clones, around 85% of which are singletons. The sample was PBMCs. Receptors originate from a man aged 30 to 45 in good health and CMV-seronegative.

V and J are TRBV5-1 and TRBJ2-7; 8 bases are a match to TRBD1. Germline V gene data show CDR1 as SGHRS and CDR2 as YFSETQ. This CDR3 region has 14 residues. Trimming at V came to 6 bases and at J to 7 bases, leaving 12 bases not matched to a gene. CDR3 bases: TGCGCCAGCAAACATCAACAGGGGGTATTAGAGCAGTACTTC. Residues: CASKHQQGVLEQYF.

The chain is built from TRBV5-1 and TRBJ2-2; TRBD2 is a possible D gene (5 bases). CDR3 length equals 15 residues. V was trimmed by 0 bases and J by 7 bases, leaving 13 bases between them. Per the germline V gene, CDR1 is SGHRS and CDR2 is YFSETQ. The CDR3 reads CASSLDVGRGGELFF. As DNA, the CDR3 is TGCGCCAGCAGCTTGGATGTTGGTCGGGGCGGGGAGCTGTTTTTT.

CDR3 region: CALDSLYEQYF. The DNA for the CDR3 is TGTGCCTTGGACAGCCTCTACGAGCAGTACTTC. The V and J genes are TRBV30 and TRBJ2-7, with D perhaps TRBD1 (6 bases). The CDR3 spans 11 residues. Trimming removed 7 bases from V and 3 bases from J, with 10 bases in between. CDR1 and CDR2 (germline): GTSNPN, SVGIG (reference sequence).

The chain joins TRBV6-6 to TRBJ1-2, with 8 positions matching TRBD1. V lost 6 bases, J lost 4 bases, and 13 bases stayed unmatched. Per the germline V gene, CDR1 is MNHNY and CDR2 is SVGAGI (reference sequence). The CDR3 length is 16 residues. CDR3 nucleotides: TGTGCCAGCAGAGTTACGGGGACAGGACTTGCCTATGGCTACACCTTC. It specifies CASRVTGTGLAYGYTF.

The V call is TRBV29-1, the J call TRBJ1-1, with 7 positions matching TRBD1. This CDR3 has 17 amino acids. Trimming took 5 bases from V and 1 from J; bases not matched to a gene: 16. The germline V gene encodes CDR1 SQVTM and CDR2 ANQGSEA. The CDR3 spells CSVRARDRFPGNTEAFF. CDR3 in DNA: TGCAGCGTTCGAGCCCGGGACAGATTCCCGGGGAACACTGAAGCTTTCTTT.

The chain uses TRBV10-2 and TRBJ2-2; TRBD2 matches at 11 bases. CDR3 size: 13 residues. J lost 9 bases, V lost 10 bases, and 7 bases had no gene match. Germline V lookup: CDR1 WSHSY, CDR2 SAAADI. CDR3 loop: CATGSGGGRELFF. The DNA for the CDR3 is TGCGCCACCGGTAGCGGGGGGGGCCGGGAGCTGTTTTTT.

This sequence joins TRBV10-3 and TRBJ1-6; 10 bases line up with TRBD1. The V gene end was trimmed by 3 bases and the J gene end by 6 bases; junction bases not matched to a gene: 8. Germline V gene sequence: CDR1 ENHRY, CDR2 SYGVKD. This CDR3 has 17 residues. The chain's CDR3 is CAISERQGAIGNSPLHF. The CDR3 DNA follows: TGTGCCATCAGTGAAAGACAGGGGGCGATAGGTAATTCACCCCTCCACTTT.

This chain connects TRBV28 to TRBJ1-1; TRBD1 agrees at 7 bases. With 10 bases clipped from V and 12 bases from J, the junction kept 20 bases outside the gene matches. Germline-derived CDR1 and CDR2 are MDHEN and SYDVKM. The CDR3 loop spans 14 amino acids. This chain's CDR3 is CAISVMGTDTPPFF. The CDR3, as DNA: TGTGCCATCTCGGTTATGGGGACAGACACCCCTCCTTTCTTT.

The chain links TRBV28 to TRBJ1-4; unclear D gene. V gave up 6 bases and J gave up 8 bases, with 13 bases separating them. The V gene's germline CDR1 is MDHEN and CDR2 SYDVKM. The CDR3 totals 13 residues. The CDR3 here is CASSSTSSEKLFF. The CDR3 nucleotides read TGTGCCAGCAGCAGTACCTCCTCGGAAAAACTGTTTTTT.

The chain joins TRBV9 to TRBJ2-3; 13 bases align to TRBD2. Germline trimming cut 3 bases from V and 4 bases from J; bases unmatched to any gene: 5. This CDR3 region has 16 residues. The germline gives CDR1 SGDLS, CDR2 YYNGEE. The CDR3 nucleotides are TGTGCCAGCAGCGCCGGACTAGCGGGGGTGGCAGATACGCAGTATTTT. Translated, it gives CASSAGLAGVADTQYF. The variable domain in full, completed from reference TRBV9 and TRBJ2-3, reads DSGVTQTPKHLITATGQRVTLRCSPRSGDLSVYWYQQSLDQGLQFLIQYYNGEERAKGNILERFSAQQFPDLHSELNLSSLELGDSALYFCASSAGLAGVADTQYFGPGTRLTVL.

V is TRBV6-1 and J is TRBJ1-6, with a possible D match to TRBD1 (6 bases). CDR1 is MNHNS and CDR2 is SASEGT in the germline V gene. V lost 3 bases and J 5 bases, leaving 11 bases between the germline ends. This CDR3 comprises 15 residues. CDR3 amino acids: CASSDLTGNNSPLHF. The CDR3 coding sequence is TGTGCCAGCAGTGATTTAACAGGGAATAATTCACCCCTCCACTTT.

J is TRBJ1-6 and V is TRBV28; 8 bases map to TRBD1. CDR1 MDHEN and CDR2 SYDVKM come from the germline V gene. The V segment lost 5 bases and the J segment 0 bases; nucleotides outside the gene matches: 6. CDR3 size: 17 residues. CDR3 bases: TGTGCCAGCAGTCCGGGACAGGTCAGCTCCTATAATTCACCCCTCCACTTT. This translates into CASSPGQVSSYNSPLHF.

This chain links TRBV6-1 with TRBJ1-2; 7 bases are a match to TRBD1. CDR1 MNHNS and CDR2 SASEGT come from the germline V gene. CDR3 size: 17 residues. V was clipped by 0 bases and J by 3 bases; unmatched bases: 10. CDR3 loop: CASSEALGQEGYYGYTF. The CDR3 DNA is TGTGCCAGCAGTGAAGCTCTAGGACAGGAAGGCTACTATGGCTACACCTTC.

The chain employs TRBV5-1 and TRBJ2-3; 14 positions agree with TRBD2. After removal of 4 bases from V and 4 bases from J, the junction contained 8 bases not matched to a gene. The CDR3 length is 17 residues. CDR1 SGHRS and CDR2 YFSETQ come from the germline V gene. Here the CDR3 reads CASSRGLAGGSADTQYF. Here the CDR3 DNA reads TGCGCCAGCAGCAGAGGACTAGCGGGGGGATCTGCAGATACGCAGTATTTT.

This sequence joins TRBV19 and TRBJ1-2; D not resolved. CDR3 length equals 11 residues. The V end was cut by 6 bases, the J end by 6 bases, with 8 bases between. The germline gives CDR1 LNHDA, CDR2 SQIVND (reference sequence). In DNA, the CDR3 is TGTGCCAGTAGGGCAGGCCATGGCTACACCTTC. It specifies CASRAGHGYTF. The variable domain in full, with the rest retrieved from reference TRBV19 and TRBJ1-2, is DGGITQSPKYLFRKEGQNVTLSCEQNLNHDAMYWYRQDPGQGLRLIYYSQIVNDFQKGDIAEGYSVSREKKESFPLTVTSAQKNPTAFYLCASRAGHGYTFGSGTRLTVV.